This T cell receptor (beta chain) was recovered during a study of blood T cell repertoires in COVID-19. Study at large: From the United States, Italy and Spain came samples of acute and convalescent COVID-19. T cells, B-cell-depleted T cells, or PBMCs provided the cDNA or gDNA that served as material.

Measured with immunoSEQ multiplex PCR; TCRdb has only the in-frame clones, and not every one. Of 250,000 to 350,000 clones in the sample, around 90% were seen once. The receptor comes from a woman in her 50s who had recovered from COVID-19. The specimen sequenced was peripheral blood.

CDR3 in amino acids: CASGRTGADYGYTF. The CDR3 region has the DNA TGTGCCAGCGGGCGGACAGGGGCTGACTATGGCTACACCTTC. The rearrangement uses TRBV7-3 and TRBJ1-2; 9 bases are a match to TRBD1. CDR3 size: 14 residues. Germline values: CDR1 SGHTA, CDR2 FQGTGA. J was trimmed by 3 bases and V by 8 bases; bases with no gene match: 7. The full variable domain, its missing parts supplied by reference TRBV7-3 and TRBJ1-2, is GAGVSQTPSNKVTEKGKYVELRCDPISGHTALYWYRQSLGQGPEFLIYFQGTGAADDSGLPNDRFFAVRPEGSVSTLKIQRTERGDSAVYLCASGRTGADYGYTFGSGTRLTVV.